These 14 T cell receptor beta chains came from one sample sequenced in a study of T cell changes during pregnancy in multiple sclerosis (dated by TCRdb to 2018 to 2020). The receptor library was made with the immunoSEQ multiplex PCR assay. TCRdb carries this immuneACCESS record with in-frame sequences only. Its versions omit some clonotypes, under half of them owing to an unresolved V gene in the studies checked, with the rest unexplained. This sample lists 69,000 or so clones; 85% to 95% were detected once. Around 2% of the sample belongs to the ten largest clones. The material sequenced was peripheral blood, taken in the third trimester of pregnancy. The receptors were gathered from a female donor in good health, enrolled as a control in a pregnancy study.

The chain is built from TRBV18 and TRBJ2-2; weak D call: TRBD1 (5 bases). The CDR3 has 14 residues. The germline gives CDR1 KGHSH, CDR2 LQKENI. Trimming took 4 bases from V and 5 from J, leaving 11 bases between them. The CDR3 spells CASSQGISTGELFF. Here the CDR3 DNA reads TGTGCCAGCTCACAGGGGATATCAACCGGGGAGCTGTTTTTT.

This chain uses TRBV7-3 with TRBJ1-1; no clear D gene. Trimming left V 0 bases short and J 7 bases short, with 9 bases between. Germline V CDR1 and CDR2: SGHTA, FQGTGA. This CDR3 has 13 amino acids. CDR3: CASSLTGGSEAFF. DNA for the CDR3: TGTGCCAGCAGCTTAACGGGAGGGAGTGAAGCTTTCTTT.

This chain links TRBV5-1 with TRBJ2-5, with D unclear. Trimming left V 5 bases short and J 1 base short, with 12 bases between. The CDR3 covers 14 residues. Germline lookup yields CDR1 SGHRS and CDR2 YFSETQ. CDR3 DNA sequence: TGCGCCAGCAGTTCGGCGCGGATCCAAGAGACCCAGTACTTC. Translation gives CASSSARIQETQYF.

This chain joins TRBV6-1 and TRBJ1-4; 8 bases line up with TRBD1. After removal of 2 bases from V and 8 bases from J, the junction contained 22 bases not matched to a gene. There are 20 residues in the CDR3. Germline V gives CDR1 MNHNS, CDR2 SASEGT. CDR3 nucleotides: TGTGCCAGCAGTGAAATCCCGAGAGATGAGCAGGGGGCTAGTGAGGAAAAACTGTTTTTT. This encodes CASSEIPRDEQGASEEKLFF.

The rearrangement links TRBV28 to TRBJ2-7; TRBD2 is a possible D gene (5 bases). This CDR3 is built from 16 residues. Germline CDR1 is MDHEN and CDR2 is SYDVKM. Trimming took off 3 bases at V and 7 bases at J, with 22 bases between the two ends. CDR3 sequence reads: CASSFLGSTDPGEQYF. CDR3 DNA: TGTGCCAGCAGTTTCCTGGGTAGCACCGATCCGGGGGAGCAGTACTTC.

This chain joins TRBV4-1 and TRBJ2-1, with TRBD2 identical over 11 bases. The ends lost 0 bases at V and 4 bases at J; junction bases unmatched: 5. CDR3 length equals 17 residues. The germline gives CDR1 MGHRA, CDR2 YSYEKL. CDR3 DNA: TGCGCCAGCAGCCAAGATCCTACTAGCGGGGGATACAATGAGCAGTTCTTC. This gives the protein CASSQDPTSGGYNEQFF.

The chain couples TRBV19 to TRBJ2-7; 7 bases fit TRBD1. In germline, CDR1 is LNHDA, CDR2 SQIVND (reference sequence). J lost 6 bases, V lost 1 base, and 3 bases had no gene match. The CDR3 is 13 residues long. This CDR3 is CASSIGAGGEQYF. CDR3 sequence (DNA): TGTGCCAGTAGTATAGGAGCAGGGGGCGAGCAGTACTTC.

V and J are TRBV4-3 and TRBJ2-1, with D uncertain. The CDR3 contains 17 residues. Between the trimmed V and J ends, which lost 0 bases and 6 bases, there was a span of 18 bases. Germline loops: CDR1 LGHNA, CDR2 YSLEER. Here the CDR3 reads CASSQELVTTEPNEQFF. In DNA form, the CDR3 reads TGCGCCAGCAGCCAAGAGTTGGTTACAACAGAACCCAATGAGCAGTTCTTC.

This rearrangement joins TRBV7-8 to TRBJ1-3; D perhaps matches TRBD1 (5 bases). V dropped 2 bases and J dropped 7 bases, with 18 bases sitting between them. Germline V gene lookup returns CDR1 SGHVS and CDR2 FQNEAQ. This CDR3 contains 16 residues. The CDR3 DNA reads as TGTGCCAGCAGCTTACCGGGACTCCAGGGAGGGAACACCATATATTTT. Protein product: CASSLPGLQGGNTIYF.

The chain joins TRBV4-1 to TRBJ2-1, with D maybe TRBD2 (6 bases). Germline CDR1 MGHRA, CDR2 YSYEKL. The CDR3 totals 18 residues. With 0 bases removed from V and 4 bases from J, the gap between germline ends came to 19 bases. For the CDR3, the DNA is TGCGCCAGCAGCCAAGAGACGGAGCGGGTGGGGTCTTACAATGAGCAGTTCTTC. Translation gives CASSQETERVGSYNEQFF.

This sequence joins TRBV18 and TRBJ1-4; TRBD1 might be the D (5 bases). The V end lost 3 bases, the J end lost 6 bases, and 11 bases lay between the germline ends. Germline CDR1 reads KGHSH; CDR2 reads LQKENI. This CDR3 region has 14 residues. CDR3 amino acids: CASSPYRSDEKLFF. CDR3 in DNA: TGTGCCAGCTCACCTTACAGGTCCGATGAAAAACTGTTTTTT.

CDR3 protein: CASSHAGTENTEAFF. In DNA form, the CDR3 reads TGCGCCAGCAGCCATGCCGGGACAGAGAACACTGAAGCTTTCTTT. This chain connects TRBV4-3 to TRBJ1-1, with 7 bases matching TRBD1. Germline trimming cut 3 bases from V and 1 base from J; bases unmatched to any gene: 5. The germline V gene has CDR1 LGHNA and CDR2 YSLEER. The length of the CDR3 is 15 residues.

This clone was seen more than once but under ten times. The chain couples TRBV10-3 to TRBJ2-7; TRBD1 aligns across 10 bases. V shed 6 bases, J shed 7 bases, and the junction held 12 bases outside the gene matches. The V gene's germline CDR1 is ENHRY and CDR2 SYGVKD. The CDR3 covers 15 residues. CDR3 region: CAISAPGQGPREQYF. The CDR3 DNA follows: TGTGCCATCAGCGCCCCGGGACAGGGGCCTCGGGAGCAGTACTTC.

The rearrangement joins TRBV5-1 to TRBJ1-4, with TRBD1 matching 10 bases. This CDR3 region has 16 residues. Per germline, CDR1 SGHRS and CDR2 YFSETQ. V was pared by 1 base and J by 8 bases, with 8 bases of the junction left unmatched. The CDR3 DNA reads as TGCGCCAGCAGCTTGAGGGGACAGGGGAGTCCCGAAAAACTGTTTTTT. Translation: CASSLRGQGSPEKLFF.